What follows are 20 T cell receptor beta chains derived from one specimen sequenced in a study of cytomegalovirus exposure and HLA in healthy donors. PCR employed 60 Vbeta and 13 Jbeta primers. Some clones are missing from TCRdb's copy, which holds only in-frame ones; the method was immunoSEQ multiplex PCR. The sample carries 85,000 to 120,000 clones, 65% to 90% recorded once. Source material: PBMCs. All receptors derive from a man over 45 in good health and CMV-seronegative.

This chain joins TRBV29-1 and TRBJ2-3, with D perhaps matching TRBD1 (5 bases). Trimming removed 7 bases from V and 6 bases from J, with 5 bases in between. This CDR3 has 9 residues. Germline V CDR1 and CDR2: SQVTM, ANQGSEA. The CDR3 nucleotides read TGCAGCGGGGGCGATACGCAGTATTTT. Protein sequence: CSGGDTQYF.

The chain carries TRBV28 and TRBJ2-7, with D hard to call. Trimming took 3 bases from V and 4 from J, leaving 13 bases between them. The CDR3 covers 14 residues. Germline-derived CDR1 and CDR2 are MDHEN and SYDVKM. CDR3 bases: TGTGCCAGCAGTTTCTCCGGGTCGAAATACGAGCAGTACTTC. The encoded protein is CASSFSGSKYEQYF.

This chain joins TRBV30 and TRBJ1-6; a possible D gene is TRBD1 (5 bases). CDR1 GTSNPN and CDR2 SVGIG come from the germline V gene (reference sequence). This CDR3 contains 14 residues. The V and J ends lost 5 bases and 7 bases respectively, with 15 bases between them. CDR3: CAWALRGENSPLHF. Here the CDR3 DNA reads TGTGCCTGGGCCCTACGGGGGGAGAATTCACCCCTCCACTTT.

This clone has just one count. The chain uses TRBV18 and TRBJ2-1, with TRBD2 matching over 11 bases. CDR1 and CDR2 from the germline V gene are KGHSH and LQKENI. V dropped 5 bases and J dropped 12; count of bases not matched to a gene: 12. The CDR3 runs 15 residues. The CDR3 DNA reads as TGTGCCAGCTCATTGCTGACTAGCGGGGAAAGCGGGCAGTTCTTC. Encoded protein: CASSLLTSGESGQFF.

The chain's CDR3 is CASGLENMSYTF. The CDR3 DNA sequence: TGTGCCAGCGGTTTGGAGAATATGAGCTACACCTTC. This chain connects TRBV6-5 to TRBJ1-2; D unresolved. Germline values: CDR1 MNHEY, CDR2 SVGAGI. The CDR3 spans 12 residues. The germline V and J ends were trimmed by 8 bases and 9 bases, with 16 bases remaining between them.

This chain joins TRBV9 and TRBJ2-1, with 7 bases that match TRBD2. The CDR3 contains 15 residues. The germline gives CDR1 SGDLS, CDR2 YYNGEE. The ends lost 1 base at V and 7 bases at J; junction bases unmatched: 8. In nucleotides, the CDR3 is TGTGCCAGCAGCGTACGGGGCTTGGGAGGGAATGAGCAGTTCTTC. Residues: CASSVRGLGGNEQFF. Together with reference TRBV9 and TRBJ2-1, the CDR3 gives the full variable domain: DSGVTQTPKHLITATGQRVTLRCSPRSGDLSVYWYQQSLDQGLQFLIQYYNGEERAKGNILERFSAQQFPDLHSELNLSSLELGDSALYFCASSVRGLGGNEQFFGPGTRLTVL.

The rearrangement uses TRBV5-4 and TRBJ1-4, with D possibly TRBD1 on 6 matching bases. Germline V lookup: CDR1 SGHNT, CDR2 YYREEE (reference sequence). Trimming took off 0 bases at V and 5 bases at J, with 11 bases between the two ends. The CDR3 runs 15 residues. This chain's CDR3 is CASSLDGRGNEKLFF. CDR3 bases: TGTGCCAGCAGCTTGGATGGAAGGGGGAATGAAAAACTGTTTTTT. Combining the CDR3 with reference TRBV5-4 and TRBJ1-4 gives the whole variable domain ETGVTQSPTHLIKTRGQQVTLRCSSQSGHNTVSWYQQALGQGPQFIFQYYREEENGRGNFPPRFSGLQFPNYSSELNVNALELDDSALYLCASSLDGRGNEKLFFGSGTQLSVL.

This chain uses TRBV5-4 with TRBJ1-4; 7 bases agree with TRBD1. CDR1 is SGHNT, CDR2 YYREEE, per germline (reference sequence). After removal of 4 bases from V and 14 bases from J, the junction contained 8 bases not matched to a gene. This CDR3 is 12 amino acids long. CDR3 amino acids: CASSPRQGNLFF. CDR3 bases: TGTGCCAGCAGCCCTAGACAGGGTAACCTGTTTTTT. Using reference TRBV5-4 and TRBJ1-4 for the parts outside the CDR3, the full variable domain is ETGVTQSPTHLIKTRGQQVTLRCSSQSGHNTVSWYQQALGQGPQFIFQYYREEENGRGNFPPRFSGLQFPNYSSELNVNALELDDSALYLCASSPRQGNLFFGSGTQLSVL.

This clone appeared once. V is TRBV6-5 and J is TRBJ2-1; TRBD1 aligns across 11 bases. J gave up 2 bases and V 5 bases, and 2 bases lay outside the gene matches. This CDR3 has 15 residues. CDR1 and CDR2 (germline): MNHEY, SVGAGI. The CDR3 nucleotides read TGTGCCAGCAGTCAGGGACAGGGGGCCTACAATGAGCAGTTCTTC. Its translation: CASSQGQGAYNEQFF.

The rearrangement links TRBV13 to TRBJ2-3, with 14 nucleotides matching TRBD2. The CDR3 loop spans 16 amino acids. With 5 bases clipped from V and 7 bases from J, the junction kept 8 bases outside the gene matches. Germline lookup yields CDR1 PRHDT and CDR2 FYEKMQ (reference sequence). CDR3 region: CASSLRTSGGLNTQYF. The DNA of the CDR3 is TGTGCCAGCAGCCTAAGGACTAGCGGGGGGCTGAATACGCAGTATTTT.

The V and J genes are TRBV7-2 and TRBJ2-2; 7 bases line up with TRBD1. Trimming took 9 bases from V and 0 from J; bases not matched to a gene: 7. The CDR3 is made up of 15 amino acids. Germline CDR1 is SGHTA and CDR2 is FQGNSA. The chain's CDR3 is CARPKGQSNTGELFF. The CDR3 bases are TGTGCCAGACCAAAGGGACAGTCGAACACCGGGGAGCTGTTTTTT. Full variable domain (missing parts from reference TRBV7-2 and TRBJ2-2): GAGVSQSPSNKVTEKGKDVELRCDPISGHTALYWYRQSLGQGLEFLIYFQGNSAPDKSGLPSDRFSAERTGGSVSTLTIQRTQQEDSAVYLCARPKGQSNTGELFFGEGSRLTVL.

This clone was seen only once. V usage is TRBV7-2 and J usage is TRBJ2-3; 14 nucleotides line up with TRBD2. Looked up from germline, CDR1 is SGHTA and CDR2 is FQGNSA. The CDR3 consists of 18 residues. J gave up 1 base and V 5 bases, and 8 bases lay outside the gene matches. The CDR3: CASSLHKGLAGGTDTQYF. CDR3 coding DNA: TGTGCCAGCAGCCTGCATAAGGGACTAGCGGGGGGCACAGATACGCAGTATTTT.

Points on this clone: The sample has other DNA sequences that encode this CDR3 too. J is TRBJ1-5 and V is TRBV7-6; D may be TRBD1 (5 bases). CDR3 size: 15 residues. Per the germline V gene, CDR1 is SGHVS and CDR2 is FNYEAQ. V was shortened by 6 bases and J by 0 bases, with 12 bases between the two germline ends. The CDR3 is CASSPGRDSNQPQHF. The CDR3 bases are TGTGCCAGCAGTCCAGGGAGGGATAGCAATCAGCCCCAGCATTTT. The full variable domain, its missing parts supplied by reference TRBV7-6 and TRBJ1-5, is GAGVSQSPRYKVTKRGQDVALRCDPISGHVSLYWYRQALGQGPEFLTYFNYEAQQDKSGLPNDRFSAERPEGSISTLTIQRTEQRDSAMYRCASSPGRDSNQPQHFGDGTRLSIL.

The CDR3 DNA follows: TGTGCCAGCAGTCTATCCCCGGGGGTTAACTATGGCTACACCTTC. Translating gives CASSLSPGVNYGYTF. The gene calls are TRBV2 and TRBJ1-2, with a weak D call TRBD1 (5 bases). The germline V gene encodes CDR1 SNHLY and CDR2 FYNNEI. V was pared by 5 bases and J by 1 base, with 14 bases between. This CDR3 is built from 15 residues. Complete variable domain (other parts from reference TRBV2 and TRBJ1-2): EPEVTQTPSHQVTQMGQEVILRCVPISNHLYFYWYRQILGQKVEFLVSFYNNEISEKSEIFDDQFSVERPDGSNFTLKIRSTKLEDSAMYFCASSLSPGVNYGYTFGSGTRLTVV.

The DNA of the CDR3 is TGTGCCAGCAGTATTGACAGGGTGAGGGAGCAGTACGTC. Translation: CASSIDRVREQYV. The chain links TRBV28 to TRBJ2-7; 7 positions agree with TRBD1. The V gene end was trimmed by 5 bases and the J gene end by 7 bases; junction bases not matched to a gene: 8. The germline gives CDR1 MDHEN, CDR2 SYDVKM. This CDR3 spans 13 amino acids.

This clone was detected only a few times. This chain joins TRBV6-6 and TRBJ2-1; 9 bases are a match to TRBD2. This CDR3 contains 16 residues. The junction had 8 bases not matched to a gene; V was cut back by 7 bases and J by 1 base. Germline CDR1 MNHNY, CDR2 SVGAGI (reference sequence). CDR3 in DNA: TGTGCCAGCATCTATAGCGGGGGAGGTTCCTACAATGAGCAGTTCTTC. It specifies CASIYSGGGSYNEQFF.

This clone showed up just a few times. V is TRBV19 and J is TRBJ2-1, with a possible D match to TRBD2 (6 bases). The germline V and J ends were trimmed by 4 bases and 6 bases, with 16 bases remaining between them. Germline values: CDR1 LNHDA, CDR2 SQIVND (reference sequence). CDR3 length: 15 residues. The CDR3 sequence: CASSSPRGLSNEQFF. DNA of the CDR3: TGTGCCAGTAGTAGCCCGCGGGGCCTCAGCAATGAGCAGTTCTTC.

V and J are TRBV20-1 and TRBJ2-7, with TRBD1 as a possible D gene (6 bases). Trimming shortened V by 1 base and J by 5 bases, and 6 bases separated the two germline ends. The CDR3 length is 11 residues. Germline V lookup: CDR1 DFQATT, CDR2 SNEGSKA (reference sequence). CDR3 sequence: CSARGQDEQYF. The CDR3 DNA reads TGCAGTGCTAGAGGACAGGACGAGCAGTACTTC.

The chain couples TRBV5-1 to TRBJ1-2; perhaps TRBD1 as D (6 bases). The V and J ends lost 4 bases and 4 bases respectively, with 17 bases between them. Germline values: CDR1 SGHRS, CDR2 YFSETQ. This CDR3 is built from 15 residues. The CDR3 nucleotides read TGCGCCAGCAGCCCGACACGGACAGAAACCTATGGCTACACCTTC. It codes for CASSPTRTETYGYTF.

CDR3 sequence: CAWSVREDEKLFF. In DNA, the CDR3 is TGTGCCTGGAGTGTACGGGAGGATGAAAAACTGTTTTTT. The chain combines TRBV30 with TRBJ1-4; no clear D. Germline V lookup: CDR1 GTSNPN, CDR2 SVGIG (reference sequence). The CDR3 loop spans 13 amino acids. The V end lost 0 bases, the J end lost 6 bases, and 8 bases lay between the germline ends.